A selection of T cell receptor beta chains follows, all from one sample in a study of cytomegalovirus exposure and HLA in healthy donors. Profiled with immunoSEQ multiplex PCR; TCRdb holds only in-frame clones, not every one. The sample lists 110,000 to 150,000 clones, roughly 77% occurring once. The sample consisted of PBMCs. These receptors all stem from a female donor in good health and CMV-seronegative. CDR3s include the opening cysteine and the closing phenylalanine or tryptophan. D genes are given only for firm matches. Expanded clones get a size class; other rows say once, few or many, or leave the size out.

TRBV6-5	.	TRBD1	TRBJ2-7	TGTGCCAGCAGTTCCTCCGGGACAGGGGTACCCTACGAGCAGTACTTC	CASSSSGTGVPYEQYF
TRBV5-5	.	TRBD1	TRBJ1-2	TGTGCCAGCAGCAATGACAGGGTACACGGCTACACCTTC	CASSNDRVHGYTF
TRBV6-5	.	TRBD1	TRBJ2-7	TGTGCCAGCAGTCGGCAGGGGGCTGGGGAGCAGTACTTC	CASSRQGAGEQYF
TRBV9	.	.	TRBJ1-2	TGTGCCAGCAGCGATAGAGGCTATGGCTACACCTTC	CASSDRGYGYTF
TRBV15	.	TRBD1	TRBJ2-7	TGTGCCACCAGCCGGGACAGGGGCTACGAGCAGTACTTC	CATSRDRGYEQYF
TRBV30	.	.	TRBJ1-1	TGTGCCTGGAGTACCTCCGGGACTGTGAACACTGAAGCTTTCTTT	CAWSTSGTVNTEAFF
TRBV6-5	few	.	TRBJ2-2	TGTGCCAGCAGTCGTACGAACACCGGGGAGCTGTTTTTT	CASSRTNTGELFF
TRBV9	.	.	TRBJ1-1	TGTGCCAGCAGCAGCAGGGCGAACACTGAAGCTTTCTTT	CASSSRANTEAFF
TRBV20-1	.	.	TRBJ2-7	TGCAGTGCTAGGAGCCGGACCAGGGAGTACTTC	CSARSRTREYF
TRBV7-6	few	.	TRBJ1-6	TGTGCCAGCAGCCTTTGGGGGGTTAATTCACCCCTCCACTTT	CASSLWGVNSPLHF
TRBV4-1	.	TRBD2	TRBJ2-5	TGCGCCAGCAGCCAAGTTTCCAGCGGGGGGGCCAAGGAGACCCAGTACTTC	CASSQVSSGGAKETQYF
TRBV19	.	TRBD1	TRBJ2-2	TGTGCCAGTAGTATTTTCCCAGGGGGCAACACCGGGGAGCTGTTTTTT	CASSIFPGGNTGELFF
TRBV5-4	.	TRBD1	TRBJ2-5	TGTGCCAGCAGCAGAGGGGCAGGGGGCCAAGAGACCCAGTACTTC	CASSRGAGGQETQYF
TRBV10-1	.	TRBD2	TRBJ2-7	TGCGCCAGCAGTGAAGGTGGGGGGACTAGCGGGACCTACGAGCAGTACTTC	CASSEGGGTSGTYEQYF
TRBV10-3	few	.	TRBJ2-1	TGTGCCATCAGTGACGGGGGTGCTGAGCAGTTCTTC	CAISDGGAEQFF
TRBV10-3	once	.	TRBJ2-7	TGTGCCATCTCCCCGGTTTATACCTCCTACGAGCAGTACTTC	CAISPVYTSYEQYF
TRBV30	.	TRBD2	TRBJ2-1	TGTGCCTCCCTAAGAGCGGGAGCAGACAATGAGCAGTTCTTC	CASLRAGADNEQFF
TRBV6-6	.	.	TRBJ1-1	TGTGCCAGCAGTCTCCAGGGGTCTGAAGCTTTCTTT	CASSLQGSEAFF